Below, 14 T cell receptor beta chains from the same sample are listed, as sequenced in a study of blood T cells in healthy people across ages. A second PCR of roughly 7 to 11 cycles used a sample-barcoded 5' primer and a J-beta primer mix. MiXCR was run by TCRdb on the 5' RACE reads, yielding one entry per CDR3 protein. Among about 1.6 million distinct CDR3 sequences listed, 30% to 40% were seen once. Sequencing was done on a sample of blood. These receptors originate from a woman aged 25 to 39 in good health.

Many counts were recorded for this clonotype. The genes are TRBV4-1 and TRBJ2-7; TRBD1 agrees at 7 bases. After removal of 5 bases from V and 0 bases from J, the junction contained 4 bases not matched to a gene. Germline V gene sequence: CDR1 MGHRA, CDR2 YSYEKL. This CDR3 has 14 residues. The CDR3 spells CASSLGQSSYEQYF. The CDR3 DNA reads TGCGCCAGCAGCTTGGGACAGTCCTCCTACGAGCAGTACTTC.

V gene TRBV20-1 combines with J gene TRBJ2-7, with 7 bases fitting TRBD1. J was trimmed by 4 bases and V by 8 bases; bases with no gene match: 11. The length of the CDR3 is 13 residues. The germline V gene encodes CDR1 DFQATT and CDR2 SNEGSKA (reference sequence). The CDR3 protein is CSPTHGQAYEQYF. The CDR3 DNA follows: TGCAGTCCCACCCACGGACAGGCGTACGAGCAGTACTTC.

The chain has TRBV20-1 and TRBJ1-6, with D perhaps TRBD1 (5 bases). The V end was cut by 0 bases, the J end by 7 bases, with 13 bases between. Looked up from germline, CDR1 is DFQATT and CDR2 is SNEGSKA (reference sequence). CDR3 size: 15 residues. CDR3 bases: TGCAGTGCTAGAGATACGGGACGGATCAATTCACCCCTCCACTTT. As protein: CSARDTGRINSPLHF.

The rearrangement uses TRBV6-5 and TRBJ2-7, with D tentatively TRBD1 or TRBD2 (5 bases each). This CDR3 has 12 residues. CDR1 and CDR2 from the germline V gene are MNHEY and SVGAGI. Trimming cost V 7 bases and J 3 bases, with 10 bases left between them. The CDR3, as DNA: TGTGCCAGCATGGGGGATGGCTACGAGCAGTACTTC. Amino acids: CASMGDGYEQYF.

The chain couples TRBV10-3 to TRBJ2-6; no reliable D call. The CDR3 has 15 residues. Germline assignment: CDR1 ENHRY and CDR2 SYGVKD. Trimming shortened V by 4 bases and J by 1 base, and 8 bases separated the two germline ends. In nucleotides, the CDR3 is TGTGCCATCAGTGTCACGCTTTCTGGGGCCAACGTCCTGACTTTC. It translates to CAISVTLSGANVLTF.

This clonotype has more than one count but fewer than ten. The gene calls are TRBV7-8 and TRBJ2-1; no clear D gene. CDR1 is SGHVS and CDR2 is FQNEAQ in the germline V gene. V was cut by 2 bases and J by 0 bases, with 11 bases left in between. CDR3 size: 16 residues. This chain's CDR3 is CASSLISSSSYNEQFF. DNA of the CDR3: TGTGCCAGCAGCTTAATATCTTCGAGCTCCTACAATGAGCAGTTCTTC.

In regard to this clonotype: This clone may be a read error of a much larger clone one base away. The chain couples TRBV20-1 to TRBJ2-1; TRBD2 matches 9 bases. This CDR3 has 14 amino acids. Germline lookup yields CDR1 DFQATT and CDR2 SNEGSKA (reference sequence). Trimming took 4 bases from V and 4 from J; bases not matched to a gene: 5. In DNA form, the CDR3 reads TGCAGTGCTATCCTAGCGGGACCTTACAATGAGCAGTTCTTC. It is translated as CSAILAGPYNEQFF.

The V call is TRBV5-5, the J call TRBJ1-1; D may be TRBD1 (5 bases). This CDR3 region has 15 residues. The germline V and J ends were trimmed by 4 bases and 1 base, with 14 bases remaining between them. CDR1 is SGHKS and CDR2 is YYEKEE in the germline V gene (reference sequence). The CDR3 DNA reads as TGTGCCAGCAGCGCCTATCCCCAGGGGAACACTGAAGCTTTCTTT. This encodes CASSAYPQGNTEAFF. The variable domain in full, with the rest retrieved from reference TRBV5-5 and TRBJ1-1, is DAGVTQSPTHLIKTRGQQVTLRCSPISGHKSVSWYQQVLGQGPQFIFQYYEKEERGRGNFPDRFSARQFPNYSSELNVNALLLGDSALYLCASSAYPQGNTEAFFGQGTRLTVV.

This sequence joins TRBV7-2 and TRBJ1-5; a possible D gene is TRBD1 (6 bases). The CDR3 is made up of 14 amino acids. Germline V lookup: CDR1 SGHTA, CDR2 FQGNSA. V was trimmed by 4 bases and J by 7 bases, leaving 14 bases between them. The CDR3 coding sequence is TGTGCCAGCAGCTCGACAGGTGGGGCGCAGCCCCAGCATTTT. Its protein product is CASSSTGGAQPQHF.

The chain carries TRBV12-3 or TRBV12-4 and TRBJ1-2; no clear D. This CDR3 is built from 13 residues. Trimming removed 5 bases from V and 6 bases from J, with 13 bases in between. The CDR3 region is CASSELKPHGYTF. CDR3 in DNA: TGTGCCAGCAGTGAGCTTAAACCCCATGGCTACACCTTC.

The rearrangement links TRBV7-9 to TRBJ1-5; D not certain. This CDR3 contains 14 residues. Trimming cost V 1 base and J 8 bases, with 12 bases left between them. Germline V lookup: CDR1 SEHNR, CDR2 FQNEAQ (reference sequence). CDR3 bases: TGTGCCAGCAGCTTAGGTTTAGGGAAGGAGCCCCAGCATTTT. This translates into CASSLGLGKEPQHF.

The genes are TRBV27 and TRBJ2-1; D ambiguous. CDR1 is MNHEY and CDR2 is SMNVEV in the germline V gene (reference sequence). Between the trimmed V and J ends, which lost 6 bases and 4 bases, there was a span of 16 bases. The CDR3 covers 15 residues. CDR3 sequence reads: CASSPSPGLYNEQFF. CDR3 sequence (DNA): TGTGCCAGCAGCCCGAGCCCGGGCCTTTACAATGAGCAGTTCTTC.

V usage is TRBV7-3 and J usage is TRBJ2-1; TRBD2 might be the D (6 bases). Trimming removed 5 bases from V and 10 bases from J, with 18 bases in between. The V gene's germline CDR1 is SGHTA and CDR2 FQGTGA. CDR3 size: 14 residues. The CDR3 nucleotides are TGTGCCAGCAGCCGATCTAGCGCCAAGGGAGAGCAGTTCTTC. Amino acids: CASSRSSAKGEQFF. The variable domain in full, with the rest retrieved from reference TRBV7-3 and TRBJ2-1, is GAGVSQTPSNKVTEKGKYVELRCDPISGHTALYWYRQSLGQGPEFLIYFQGTGAADDSGLPNDRFFAVRPEGSVSTLKIQRTERGDSAVYLCASSRSSAKGEQFFGPGTRLTVL.

The CDR3 DNA reads as TGTGCCAGTAGTGTAATGGGTGATGAGCAGTTCTTC. Translating gives CASSVMGDEQFF. J is TRBJ2-1 and V is TRBV19; D is uncertain. V shed 5 bases and J shed 8 bases, with 10 bases lying between them. Germline loops: CDR1 LNHDA, CDR2 SQIVND (reference sequence). The CDR3 has 12 residues.